This T cell receptor (beta chain) is drawn from a study of relationships among human T cell subsets. The study's findings and limits: Over 50% of CD8+ cytotoxic sequences came from clones with over 100 reads.

This CDR3 is 16 amino acids long. Germline V gives CDR1 MNHEY, CDR2 SMNVEV (reference sequence). V shed 1 base, J shed 4 bases, and the junction held 8 bases outside the gene matches. From mRNA, alpha and beta CDR3 regions were amplified using semiquantitative ARM-PCR. ARM-PCR used tagged nested gene-specific primers, then communal superprimers for exponential amplification. TCRdb itself ran the multiplex PCR reads through MiXCR, one entry per CDR3 protein. Here the sample spans about 15,000 distinct CDR3 sequences, roughly 64% being singletons. As concerns this clonotype: Its antigen is unidentified.

This receptor was identified in a middle-aged man in good health. The V gene is TRBV27, the J gene TRBJ2-7; 9 nucleotides line up with TRBD1. Sequenced sample: total T cells sorted from blood. The DNA for the CDR3 is TGTGCCAGCAGTTTATACCTCCCGGGACAGGGTTACGAGCAGTACTTC. This encodes CASSLYLPGQGYEQYF.